This T cell receptor (beta chain) was identified during a study of cytomegalovirus exposure and HLA in healthy donors. Study-level background: When roughly 420 donors were genotyped, approximately 80% of them were found to fall in the Caucasian-associated ancestry cluster.

Study-wide findings and caveats: The study designated over 150 TCR beta chains cytomegalovirus-associated.

Turning to this clone: What it binds is not known.

13 Jbeta primers and 60 Vbeta primers were used for the PCR. In the authors' workflow: Later, some 79 million unique TCR beta chains were counted in an analysis, and about 10 million of them were shared. Only in-frame clones appear in the TCRdb table, and some are missing; sequencing was by immunoSEQ multiplex PCR. The V and J calls and the clone size are those of that table, but D and trimming were determined from the DNA. The profile shows around 30,000 clones, about 83% of them singletons. V lost 3 bases and J 1 base, leaving 9 bases between the germline ends. CDR1 is LNHDA and CDR2 is SQIVND in the germline V gene (reference sequence). This CDR3 has 14 amino acids.

V gene TRBV19 combines with J gene TRBJ1-1, with D perhaps TRBD1 (5 bases). Sequenced input: PBMCs. This clonotype originated in a boy younger than 18 in good health and CMV-seronegative. The CDR3 DNA reads as TGTGCCAGTAGTATTTGGGGGGGGAACACTGAAGCTTTCTTT. It is translated as CASSIWGGNTEAFF.